Each of the 17 T cell receptor beta chains below was sequenced from the same sample in a study of early T cells in non-severe SARS-CoV-2 infection. TCRdb re-called the 5' RACE reads with MiXCR, one entry per CDR3 protein. The sample includes roughly 60,000 distinct CDR3 sequences, about 11% of them seen just once. This material consisted of whole blood, taken at baseline. The receptors shown here come from an adult who was a healthcare worker with PCR-confirmed SARS-CoV-2 infection or an uninfected control (not recorded which).

The V call is TRBV11-2, the J call TRBJ2-2, with a weak D call TRBD1 (7 bases). This CDR3 has 14 residues. The V and J ends lost 5 bases and 4 bases respectively, with 11 bases between them. Germline lookup yields CDR1 SGHAT and CDR2 FQNNGV. The CDR3 loop is CASSPGGPTGELFF. The CDR3 region has the DNA TGTGCCAGCAGCCCAGGGGGGCCCACCGGGGAGCTGTTTTTT.

A few counts support this clonotype. The chain links TRBV11-2 to TRBJ1-2; D is uncertain. The CDR3 contains 15 residues. Between the trimmed V and J ends, which lost 2 bases and 0 bases, there was a span of 10 bases. CDR1 SGHAT and CDR2 FQNNGV come from the germline V gene. Written as DNA, the CDR3 is TGTGCCAGCAGCTTACAGAGCGGGGCTAACTATGGCTACACCTTC. The encoded protein is CASSLQSGANYGYTF.

This clonotype has just a few counts. This sequence joins TRBV25-1 and TRBJ1-1, with TRBD1 as a possible D gene (6 bases). From germline, CDR1 is MGHDK and CDR2 SYGVNS. This CDR3 is 12 amino acids long. Trimming stripped 3 bases from V and 8 bases from J, with 10 bases between. The CDR3 region has the DNA TGTGCCAGCAGTGACTACGGGACAGAAGCTTTCTTT. Its translation: CASSDYGTEAFF.

This clonotype was seen many times. The chain employs TRBV27 and TRBJ1-1; D remains unclear. The germline gives CDR1 MNHEY, CDR2 SMNVEV (reference sequence). The germline V and J ends were trimmed by 6 bases and 1 base, with 3 bases remaining between them. The length of the CDR3 is 11 residues. The CDR3, as DNA: TGTGCCAGCAGCCGGAACACTGAAGCTTTCTTT. Protein product: CASSRNTEAFF.

This chain links TRBV7-8 with TRBJ2-2, with 10 bases aligning to TRBD2. V shed 0 bases, J shed 5 bases, and the junction held 3 bases outside the gene matches. The CDR3 runs to 16 residues. Germline V lookup: CDR1 SGHVS, CDR2 FQNEAQ. The CDR3 is CASSLATSGATGELFF. The CDR3 DNA sequence: TGTGCCAGCAGCTTAGCCACTAGCGGGGCTACCGGGGAGCTGTTTTTT.

This chain joins TRBV11-2 and TRBJ2-2, with 11 bases identical to TRBD1. The V segment lost 11 bases and the J segment 5 bases; nucleotides outside the gene matches: 7. This CDR3 spans 14 amino acids. Looked up from germline, CDR1 is SGHAT and CDR2 is FQNNGV. The DNA for the CDR3 is TGTGCCGAGGGGACAGGGGGAAGGACCGGGGAGCTGTTTTTT. It encodes CAEGTGGRTGELFF.

This clonotype has just a few counts. The chain carries TRBV13 and TRBJ2-3, with TRBD2 identical over 11 bases. Germline values: CDR1 PRHDT, CDR2 FYEKMQ (reference sequence). The CDR3 loop spans 17 amino acids. The V gene end was trimmed by 5 bases and the J gene end by 5 bases; junction bases not matched to a gene: 12. The CDR3 is CASSKHPSGGTVDTQYF. CDR3 in DNA: TGTGCCAGCAGCAAACACCCTAGCGGGGGGACCGTAGATACGCAGTATTTT.

This rearrangement joins TRBV12-3 or TRBV12-4 to TRBJ2-7; D possibly corresponds to TRBD2 (6 bases). The V gene lost 2 bases and the J gene lost 3 bases, with 8 bases spanning the gap. The CDR3 is 13 residues long. As DNA, the CDR3 is TGTGCCAGCAGTTTATTCGGGGGCTACGAGCAGTACTTC. Its translation: CASSLFGGYEQYF.

The rearrangement joins TRBV6-4 to TRBJ2-2, with a tentative D call TRBD2 (6 bases). The V gene lost 3 bases and the J gene lost 3 bases, with 11 bases spanning the gap. This CDR3 has 15 residues. Germline-derived CDR1 and CDR2 are MRHNA and SNTAGT. Written as DNA, the CDR3 is TGTGCCAGCAGTGAGGGGCGGGGAGACACCGGGGAGCTGTTTTTT. This encodes CASSEGRGDTGELFF.

This clonotype was seen a handful of times. The V gene is TRBV2, the J gene TRBJ1-4, with 7 bases that match TRBD1. Germline-derived CDR1 and CDR2 are SNHLY and FYNNEI. The CDR3 length is 13 residues. Losses at the gene ends were 8 bases for V and 7 bases for J; bases not matched to a gene: 7. For the CDR3, the DNA is TGTGCCAGCTCCGAAACAGGGGCTGAAAAACTGTTTTTT. Protein product: CASSETGAEKLFF.

There are a few counts of this clonotype. The gene calls are TRBV7-9 and TRBJ2-3; D is unresolved. CDR1 and CDR2 from the germline V gene are SEHNR and FQNEAQ (reference sequence). The length of the CDR3 is 15 residues. Trimming removed 5 bases at V and 0 bases at J, with 12 bases between. The CDR3 sequence is CASSVTAGSTDTQYF. The DNA for the CDR3 is TGTGCCAGCAGCGTAACAGCCGGGAGCACAGATACGCAGTATTTT.

This clonotype was counted a few times. V gene TRBV27 combines with J gene TRBJ1-6, with D tentatively TRBD1 (5 bases). Germline V gene lookup returns CDR1 MNHEY and CDR2 SMNVEV (reference sequence). This CDR3 is built from 15 residues. Trimming shortened V by 4 bases and J by 8 bases, and 15 bases separated the two germline ends. CDR3 bases: TGTGCCAGCAGTTCACGGGGGAGTGGGGATTCACCCCTCCACTTT. Residues: CASSSRGSGDSPLHF.

This chain connects TRBV3-1 to TRBJ2-2, with D maybe TRBD1 (5 bases). With 1 base removed from V and 5 bases from J, the gap between germline ends came to 8 bases. The germline V gene has CDR1 LGHDT and CDR2 YNNKEL (reference sequence). The length of the CDR3 is 14 residues. CDR3 nucleotides: TGTGCCAGCAGCCAAGTACGGACAACCGGGGAGCTGTTTTTT. Amino acid sequence: CASSQVRTTGELFF.

This clonotype showed up many times. The CDR3 coding sequence is TGTGCCAGCAGCACTCAGACAGTCCCAAACTATGGCTACACCTTC. Its protein is CASSTQTVPNYGYTF. The genes are TRBV7-9 and TRBJ1-2, with a weak D call TRBD1 (5 bases). Trimming took 5 bases from V and 2 from J, leaving 15 bases between them. CDR1 SEHNR and CDR2 FQNEAQ come from the germline V gene (reference sequence). The CDR3 covers 15 residues.

V usage is TRBV6-5 and J usage is TRBJ2-7; 7 bases agree with TRBD2. The V gene's germline CDR1 is MNHEY and CDR2 SVGAGI. V was pared by 5 bases and J by 6 bases, with 1 base of the junction left unmatched. CDR3 length equals 11 residues. The CDR3 nucleotides are TGTGCCAGCAGTGGGGGGGGCGAGCAGTACTTC. Translating gives CASSGGGEQYF.

The table lists this clonotype with a few counts. The chain employs TRBV12-3 or TRBV12-4 and TRBJ2-7, with D perhaps matching TRBD2 (5 bases). The V gene lost 6 bases and the J gene lost 3 bases, with 15 bases spanning the gap. There are 14 residues in the CDR3. CDR3 residues: CASRDGNYRYEQYF. CDR3 DNA sequence: TGTGCCAGCAGAGACGGGAACTATCGCTACGAGCAGTACTTC.

This chain uses TRBV2 with TRBJ2-7, with TRBD2 identical over 10 bases. This CDR3 region has 14 residues. With 5 bases clipped from V and 6 bases from J, the junction kept 7 bases outside the gene matches. The germline V gene encodes CDR1 SNHLY and CDR2 FYNNEI. CDR3 region: CASSPRTSGGEQYF. The DNA for the CDR3 is TGTGCCAGCAGTCCTAGGACTAGCGGTGGCGAGCAGTACTTC. Full variable domain (missing parts from reference TRBV2 and TRBJ2-7): EPEVTQTPSHQVTQMGQEVILRCVPISNHLYFYWYRQILGQKVEFLVSFYNNEISEKSEIFDDQFSVERPDGSNFTLKIRSTKLEDSAMYFCASSPRTSGGEQYFGPGTRLTVT.